These 4 T cell receptor beta chains originate from one sample sequenced in a study of identical twins. MiXCR was run by TCRdb on the 5' RACE reads, yielding one entry per CDR3 protein. Of 1,800,000 or so distinct CDR3 sequences in the sample, 25% to 35% were seen once. Sequenced input: cord blood. The source of these receptors is a newborn girl in good health.

The chain has TRBV20-1 and TRBJ2-3, with 13 nucleotides matching TRBD2. CDR3 length: 19 amino acids. The germline CDR1 and CDR2 sequences are DFQATT and SNEGSKA (reference sequence). With V trimmed by 0 bases and J by 4 bases, 13 bases remained unmatched. The CDR3 nucleotides are TGCAGTGCTAGAGAGAGAGCCCTACTAGCGGGAGGGCAGTCAGATACGCAGTATTTT. This translates into CSARERALLAGGQSDTQYF.

This sequence joins TRBV7-8 and TRBJ2-7; the match to TRBD2 covers 8 bases. Germline values: CDR1 SGHVS, CDR2 FQNEAQ. The CDR3 spans 13 residues. V lost 5 bases, J lost 7 bases, and 7 bases stayed unmatched. The CDR3 reads CASSVLAEREQYF. CDR3 bases: TGTGCCAGCAGCGTACTAGCGGAGAGGGAGCAGTACTTC. Complete variable domain (other parts from reference TRBV7-8 and TRBJ2-7): GAGVSQSPRYKVAKRGQDVALRCDPISGHVSLFWYQQALGQGPEFLTYFQNEAQLDKSGLPSDRFFAERPEGSVSTLKIQRTQQEDSAVYLCASSVLAEREQYFGPGTRLTVT.

This clonotype was counted a few times. The chain couples TRBV6-5 to TRBJ2-5; weak D call: TRBD2 (6 bases). CDR3 size: 16 residues. Germline V gene lookup returns CDR1 MNHEY and CDR2 SVGAGI. V lost 2 bases, J lost 2 bases, and 15 bases lay in between. This CDR3 is CASSYLFGGPQETQYF. Written as DNA, the CDR3 is TGTGCCAGCAGTTACCTATTCGGGGGACCACAAGAGACCCAGTACTTC.

This clonotype was seen a few times. The chain recombines TRBV6-5 with TRBJ2-7; a possible D gene is TRBD2 (6 bases). Germline-derived CDR1 and CDR2 are MNHEY and SVGAGI. V was cut by 10 bases and J by 8 bases, with 12 bases left in between. The CDR3 has 10 residues. The CDR3 sequence: CATTGGKQYF. The CDR3 nucleotides are TGTGCCACTACAGGAGGGAAGCAGTACTTC.